The T cell receptor beta chain under discussion was sequenced for a study of beta chain features in type 1 diabetes. Isolation of CD4+ naive, central memory, regulatory and stem cell-like memory cells was achieved by sorting via CD45RO/CCR7/CD25/CD127/CD95/CD27. Study observations and caveats: TCRB rearrangement may or may not be influenced by HLA type; here this remained unresolved. cDNA-based reads could over-represent cells with high TCR expression. For Type 1 diabetes patients, all four CD4+ subsets carried TCRB CDR3s that were moderately but significantly shorter.

Trimming cost V 10 bases and J 5 bases; bases outside gene matches: 8. Germline V gene lookup returns CDR1 MNHEY and CDR2 SVGAGI. The CDR3 is 13 amino acids. This clone was seen a handful of times. The target antigen is unknown. As every portion of the isolated RNA was reverse transcribed, the sequencing read expressed TCRB transcripts. This table comes from immunoSEQ multiplex PCR, and its TCRdb copy is limited to in-frame clones, with some not included. The data hold 250,000 or so clones, with approximately 14% observed a single time. The chain carries TRBV6-5 and TRBJ2-5; 9 bases are a match to TRBD2. This TCR derives from a man aged 25-45 years with type 1 diabetes. The source material was naive CD4+ T cells from blood. CDR3 amino acids: CATRRGGGETQYF. As DNA, the CDR3 is TGTGCCACGAGGCGGGGGGGCGGGGAGACCCAGTACTTC.